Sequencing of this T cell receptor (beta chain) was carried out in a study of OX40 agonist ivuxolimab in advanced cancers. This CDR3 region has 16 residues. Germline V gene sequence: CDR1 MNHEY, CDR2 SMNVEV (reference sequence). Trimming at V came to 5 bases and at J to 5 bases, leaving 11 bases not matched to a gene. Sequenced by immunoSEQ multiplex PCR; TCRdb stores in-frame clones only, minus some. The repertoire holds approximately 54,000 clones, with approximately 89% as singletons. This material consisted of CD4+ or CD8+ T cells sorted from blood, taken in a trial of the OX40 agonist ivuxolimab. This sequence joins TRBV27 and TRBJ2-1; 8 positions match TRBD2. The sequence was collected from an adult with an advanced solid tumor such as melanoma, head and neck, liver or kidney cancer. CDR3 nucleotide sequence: TGTGCCAGCAGTATTTCAGGACTAGCCGACAACAATGAGCAGTTCTTC. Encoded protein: CASSISGLADNNEQFF.